This T cell receptor (beta chain) is from a study of identical twins. Each CDR3 protein is one row after TCRdb ran MiXCR on the 5' RACE reads. Of some 190,000 distinct CDR3 sequences listed, 15% are singletons. Separately, the same data were catalogued under a study of T cells expressing NK-cell markers. That paper adds: Researchers report these clonotypes also headed the CD3+CD56-NKG2C+ fraction in several donors.

Material: CD8+ T cells sorted from blood. The receptor was isolated from a woman younger than 35 in good health.

Written as DNA, the CDR3 is TGTGCCAGCAGTGAACAAGGCGGGGAGCTGTTTTTT. Amino acids: CASSEQGGELFF. The chain carries TRBV27 and TRBJ2-2; D is unclear. Looked up from germline, CDR1 is MNHEY and CDR2 is SMNVEV (reference sequence). The length of the CDR3 is 12 residues. The germline V and J ends were trimmed by 5 bases and 7 bases, with 8 bases remaining between them.